This entry lists 18 T cell receptor beta chains sequenced from one sample in a study of identical twins. One entry per CDR3 protein, called by TCRdb with MiXCR from the 5' RACE reads. Here the sample spans some 20,000 distinct CDR3 sequences, approximately 71% being singletons. Sequencing was carried out using memory (CD45RO+) T cells sorted from blood. Receptors were obtained from a woman between 18 and 29 years old in good health. This table probably holds off-target reads from a library built for another chain.

The chain joins TRBV19 to TRBJ1-5; TRBD1 might be the D (5 bases). V was clipped by 7 bases and J by 3 bases, with 7 bases between them. The CDR3 has 12 residues. Looked up from germline, CDR1 is LNHDA and CDR2 is SQIVND (reference sequence). The CDR3 region is CASKGTNQPQHF. The CDR3 DNA is TGTGCCAGTAAAGGGACCAATCAGCCCCAGCATTTT.

This chain uses TRBV11-1 with TRBJ2-5; D gene uncertain. There are 12 residues in the CDR3. V lost 5 bases, J lost 1 base, and 5 bases lay in between. The germline gives CDR1 SGHAT, CDR2 FQDESV (reference sequence). CDR3 region: CASSPFQETQYF. The DNA of the CDR3 is TGTGCCAGCAGCCCCTTCCAAGAGACCCAGTACTTC.

This chain joins TRBV10-1 and TRBJ2-5, with a tentative D call TRBD1 (6 bases). Germline-derived CDR1 and CDR2 are WNHNN and SYGVQD (reference sequence). This CDR3 region has 14 residues. Trimming cost V 0 bases and J 5 bases, with 10 bases left between them. For the CDR3, the DNA is TGCGCCAGCAGTGAGTCAGGCAGGGGCGAGACCCAGTACTTC. It specifies CASSESGRGETQYF.

This clonotype showed up just a few times. This chain uses TRBV7-2 with TRBJ2-3; D may be TRBD2 (5 bases). The germline V gene encodes CDR1 SGHTA and CDR2 FQGNSA. CDR3 size: 14 residues. Between the trimmed V and J ends, which lost 1 base and 5 bases, there was a span of 10 bases. CDR3 nucleotides: TGTGCCAGCAGCTTAGACCCAGCGGTAGATACGCAGTATTTT. It codes for CASSLDPAVDTQYF.

The V gene is TRBV20-1, the J gene TRBJ2-7; D gene unclear. V shed 0 bases and J shed 6 bases, with 3 bases lying between them. The length of the CDR3 is 10 residues. Germline V CDR1 and CDR2: DFQATT, SNEGSKA (reference sequence). CDR3 sequence: CSARDIEQYF. CDR3 coding DNA: TGCAGTGCTAGAGATATCGAGCAGTACTTC.

This chain connects TRBV12-5 to TRBJ2-1, with 12 bases fitting TRBD2. Per germline, CDR1 LGHNT and CDR2 FRNRAP. The CDR3 runs to 15 residues. J was trimmed by 5 bases and V by 5 bases; bases with no gene match: 4. The CDR3 reads CASGPGLAGNNEQFF. Written as DNA, the CDR3 is TGTGCTAGTGGTCCCGGACTAGCGGGGAACAATGAGCAGTTCTTC.

This clonotype was detected once. In DNA form, the CDR3 reads TGCAGCGTTTCGCGCCTGGGCGAGCAGTACTTC. Amino acid sequence: CSVSRLGEQYF. The V call is TRBV29-1, the J call TRBJ2-7; D is uncertain. The CDR3 is 11 residues long. Germline V CDR1 and CDR2: SQVTM, ANQGSEA. V lost 5 bases and J lost 6, with 11 bases in between.

The chain joins TRBV4-3 to TRBJ2-3; possible D gene TRBD1, 6 bases. The germline V gene has CDR1 LGHNA and CDR2 YSLEER. Trimming cost V 3 bases and J 4 bases, with 11 bases left between them. This CDR3 region has 14 residues. The CDR3 protein is CASSQGTGSDTQYF. CDR3 nucleotide sequence: TGCGCCAGCAGCCAGGGAACAGGGTCAGATACGCAGTATTTT.

This chain uses TRBV6-5 with TRBJ2-1, with D tentatively TRBD2 (6 bases). Germline V gene lookup returns CDR1 MNHEY and CDR2 SVGAGI. The CDR3 loop spans 16 amino acids. Trimming pared 3 bases from V and 4 bases from J, leaving 16 bases between. CDR3 DNA sequence: TGTGCCAGCAGTTATACGGGGCTAGCGACTTACAATGAGCAGTTCTTC. This gives the protein CASSYTGLATYNEQFF.

The rearrangement links TRBV29-1 to TRBJ1-1, with a tentative D call TRBD1 (5 bases). The germline V gene has CDR1 SQVTM and CDR2 ANQGSEA. Deletions cut 6 bases from V and 0 bases from J, with 11 bases between. CDR3 length: 13 residues. The DNA for the CDR3 is TGCAGCGTCGAGGGACGGATGAACACTGAAGCTTTCTTT. It codes for CSVEGRMNTEAFF.

J is TRBJ2-1 and V is TRBV20-1, with 7 bases matching TRBD2. In germline, CDR1 is DFQATT, CDR2 SNEGSKA (reference sequence). The trim removed 6 bases at V and 4 bases at J, leaving 15 bases unmatched. The CDR3 consists of 16 residues. The CDR3 sequence is CSAPAGLTITYNEQFF. CDR3 DNA: TGCAGTGCCCCCGCGGGACTAACCATTACATACAATGAGCAGTTCTTC.

This clonotype was counted a few times. The chain joins TRBV23-1 to TRBJ2-1; weak D call: TRBD2 (6 bases). TRBV23-1 is recorded as an ORF, its role being uncertain. The V and J ends lost 2 bases and 6 bases respectively, with 17 bases between them. The CDR3 covers 16 residues. The CDR3 protein is CASSQVGREGGNEQFF. DNA of the CDR3: TGCGCCAGCAGTCAAGTTGGAAGAGAGGGAGGCAATGAGCAGTTCTTC.

V is TRBV6-2 or TRBV6-3 and J is TRBJ2-1; the D call may be TRBD1 or TRBD2 (5 bases each). From germline, CDR1 is MNHEY and CDR2 SVGEGT. V gave up 8 bases and J gave up 1 base, with 15 bases separating them. This CDR3 is 15 amino acids long. CDR3 protein: CASVNEGPSYNEQFF. The CDR3 coding sequence is TGTGCCAGCGTTAACGAGGGGCCTTCCTACAATGAGCAGTTCTTC.

The rearrangement uses TRBV7-2 and TRBJ2-3; no definite D call. The CDR3 totals 14 residues. Trimming stripped 5 bases from V and 8 bases from J, with 17 bases between. Germline-derived CDR1 and CDR2 are SGHTA and FQGNSA. CDR3 in DNA: TGTGCCAGCAGCCCCACGGGCCCCCGGAGTACGCAGTATTTT. Amino acid sequence: CASSPTGPRSTQYF.

The gene calls are TRBV20-1 and TRBJ2-1, with D possibly matching TRBD2 (5 bases). V lost 4 bases and J lost 0, with 16 bases in between. There are 16 residues in the CDR3. Germline loops: CDR1 DFQATT, CDR2 SNEGSKA (reference sequence). The CDR3 DNA follows: TGCAGTGCTATTCGACCGGAGAGGGTCTCCTACAATGAGCAGTTCTTC. Translated, it gives CSAIRPERVSYNEQFF.

This clonotype was detected a few times. The rearrangement uses TRBV20-1 and TRBJ2-4; 8 bases are a match to TRBD1. This CDR3 comprises 15 residues. Germline V gene lookup returns CDR1 DFQATT and CDR2 SNEGSKA (reference sequence). Trimming took 6 bases from V and 0 from J; bases not matched to a gene: 7. Here the CDR3 reads CSAQGASLAKNIQYF. The DNA for the CDR3 is TGCAGTGCCCAGGGGGCCTCCCTAGCCAAAAACATTCAGTACTTC.

The J gene is TRBJ2-7, the V gene TRBV11-2, with 11 bases that match TRBD2. The trim removed 5 bases at V and 6 bases at J, leaving 3 bases unmatched. Germline CDR1 reads SGHAT; CDR2 reads FQNNGV. The CDR3 is 13 amino acids. The CDR3 spells CASSLGTSGEQYF. As DNA, the CDR3 is TGTGCCAGCAGCCTAGGGACTAGCGGCGAGCAGTACTTC.

This clonotype was detected a few times. This sequence joins TRBV6-2 or TRBV6-3 and TRBJ2-7; D perhaps matches TRBD1 (6 bases). Germline CDR1 is MNHEY and CDR2 is SVGEGT. V was cut by 5 bases and J by 0 bases, with 14 bases left in between. The CDR3 extends over 15 amino acids. Written as DNA, the CDR3 is TGTGCCAGCAGTGGGCCGGGGACAATCTCCTACGAGCAGTACTTC. The encoded protein is CASSGPGTISYEQYF.